This TCR beta chain was observed in a study of blood T cell repertoires in COVID-19. V gave up 1 base and J gave up 0 bases; unmatched junction bases: 4. The CDR3 spans 16 residues. In germline, CDR1 is SEHNR, CDR2 FQNEAQ (reference sequence). This clone was seen more than once but under ten times. In the source study's methods: Amplifying reference gene primers gave estimates of nucleated cell counts. Using immunoSEQ multiplex PCR, the repertoire was profiled, and TCRdb retains in-frame clones only, with some absent. Clone size and V and J calls were adopted from that table, with D and trimming inferred from the DNA. The sample includes about 40,000 clones, approximately 89% of them seen just once.

The sequencing sample was made of peripheral blood. This rearrangement joins TRBV7-9 to TRBJ2-3; 7 bases match TRBD2. The TCR comes from a woman in her 70s with acute or convalescent COVID-19. The CDR3 coding sequence is TGTGCCAGCAGCTTAGGCGGGGGTCCTAGCACAGATACGCAGTATTTT. This gives the protein CASSLGGGPSTDTQYF.